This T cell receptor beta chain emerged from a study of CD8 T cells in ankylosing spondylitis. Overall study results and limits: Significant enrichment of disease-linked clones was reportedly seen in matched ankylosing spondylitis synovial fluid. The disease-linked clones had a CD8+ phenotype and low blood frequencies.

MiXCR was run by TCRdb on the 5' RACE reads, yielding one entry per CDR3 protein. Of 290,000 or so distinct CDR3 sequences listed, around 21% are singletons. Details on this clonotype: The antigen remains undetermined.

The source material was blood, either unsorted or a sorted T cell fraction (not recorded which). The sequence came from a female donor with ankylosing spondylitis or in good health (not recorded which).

CDR3 nucleotides: TGTGCCAGCAGCTTAGCTCGTGGAAAACTGTTTTTT. Translation: CASSLARGKLFF. The gene calls are TRBV7-9 and TRBJ1-4; D uncertain. The CDR3 runs to 12 residues. The germline V and J ends were trimmed by 0 bases and 10 bases, with 6 bases remaining between them. Germline lookup yields CDR1 SEHNR and CDR2 FQNEAQ (reference sequence).